These 24 T cell receptor beta chains originate from one sample sequenced in a study of vaccination and CD4 T cells after COVID-19. The Oncomine TCR Beta short-read assay sequenced DNA from cultured CD4+ T cells. One entry per CDR3 protein results from TCRdb running MiXCR on the PCR reads. The table lists about 17,000 distinct CDR3 sequences, about 39% of them singletons. Their cognate antigens are unknown. Treatment indicated: roughly 11-day PBMC culture with coronavirus spike peptide pools or control peptides (ViraFEST assay). Sequences were obtained from CD4+ T cells from blood, cultured in vitro. The receptors derive from a human donor who had recovered from COVID-19.

This clonotype was found a few times. The genes are TRBV11-2 and TRBJ2-6; D is perhaps TRBD2 (6 bases). This CDR3 has 11 amino acids. Germline CDR1 and CDR2: SGHAT and FQNNGV. V was shortened by 10 bases and J by 12 bases, with 13 bases between the two germline ends. CDR3 region: CAILSGGVLTF. The CDR3 region has the DNA TGTGCCATCTTGTCCGGGGGCGTCCTGACTTTC.

The rearrangement links TRBV5-1 to TRBJ2-3; D uncertain. Germline V lookup: CDR1 SGHRS, CDR2 YFSETQ. V gave up 4 bases and J gave up 5 bases, with 14 bases separating them. There are 14 residues in the CDR3. This CDR3 reads CASSVEGRGDTQYF. The CDR3 bases are TGCGCCAGCAGCGTGGAAGGGCGAGGAGATACGCAGTATTTT.

V and J are TRBV20-1 and TRBJ2-5; maybe TRBD2 (6 bases). The ends were cut back, 6 bases at V and 5 bases at J, with 19 bases in the middle. Germline CDR1 and CDR2: DFQATT and SNEGSKA (reference sequence). The CDR3 totals 14 residues. CDR3 region: CSATTSSLAETQYF. The CDR3 region has the DNA TGCAGTGCGACAACTAGCAGTTTAGCTGAGACCCAGTACTTC.

The sample holds a few counts of this clonotype. This chain links TRBV5-6 with TRBJ2-7; 12 nucleotides agree with TRBD2. This CDR3 is 15 amino acids long. The J segment lost 3 bases and the V segment lost 4 bases, leaving 5 bases of the junction unmatched. CDR1 is SGHDT, CDR2 YYEEEE, per germline. The DNA for the CDR3 is TGTGCCAGCAGCCCTAGCGGGAGGGCCGTCTACGAGCAGTACTTC. It is translated as CASSPSGRAVYEQYF.

The rearrangement joins TRBV20-1 to TRBJ2-3; D not resolved. TRBJ1-5 matches the DNA end more closely, so the J call is doubtful. CDR1 DFQATT and CDR2 SNEGSKA come from the germline V gene (reference sequence). CDR3 length: 15 residues. The CDR3 reads CSASRLAPFPDTQHF. The CDR3 DNA reads as TGCAGTGCTTCGAGACTAGCCCCGTTTCCAGATACGCAGCATTTT.

The genes are TRBV5-6 and TRBJ1-5, with D uncertain. The CDR3 has 14 residues. The germline V gene has CDR1 SGHDT and CDR2 YYEEEE. The germline V and J ends were trimmed by 0 bases and 6 bases, with 10 bases remaining between them. CDR3 DNA: TGTGCCAGCAGCTTGGAAGGTGTTGCTCAGCCCCAGCATTTT. It specifies CASSLEGVAQPQHF.

The chain employs TRBV20-1 and TRBJ1-6; D unresolved. The germline CDR1 and CDR2 sequences are DFQATT and SNEGSKA (reference sequence). Trimming stripped 6 bases from V and 8 bases from J, with 8 bases between. This CDR3 has 11 amino acids. CDR3 sequence: CSADPHSPLHF. CDR3 sequence (DNA): TGCAGTGCCGACCCTCATTCACCCCTCCACTTT.

This clonotype was observed once. A junction boundary mismatches the germline segment, possibly from a read error. The chain has TRBV7-9 and TRBJ2-7; D possibly matches TRBD1 or TRBD2 (6 bases each). The CDR3 covers 13 residues. Germline V gene sequence: CDR1 SEHNR, CDR2 FQNEAQ (reference sequence). CDR3 region: CASSRGLGWEQYF. The CDR3 DNA is TGCGCCAGCAGCAGGGGACTGGGCTGGGAGCAGTACTTC. The variable domain in full, with the rest retrieved from reference TRBV7-9 and TRBJ2-7, is DTGVSQNPRHKITKRGQNVTFRCDPISEHNRLYWYRQTLGQGPEFLTYFQNEAQLEKSRLLSDRFSAERPKGSFSTLEIQRTEQGDSAMYLCASSRGLGWEQYFGPGTRLTVT.

This chain joins TRBV6-2 or TRBV6-3 and TRBJ1-1; 9 bases are a match to TRBD1. Trimming at V came to 6 bases and at J to 0 bases, leaving 2 bases not matched to a gene. CDR1 and CDR2 from the germline V gene are MNHEY and SVGEGT. The CDR3 is made up of 14 amino acids. CDR3 nucleotides: TGTGCCAGCAGGAGGACAGGGGTGAACACTGAAGCTTTCTTT. Its translation is CASRRTGVNTEAFF.

The chain joins TRBV20-1 to TRBJ2-7; TRBD2 matches 7 bases. Germline V gives CDR1 DFQATT, CDR2 SNEGSKA (reference sequence). V dropped 5 bases and J dropped 3; count of bases not matched to a gene: 10. This CDR3 contains 14 residues. The CDR3 here is CSARKAGLLYEQYF. The CDR3 DNA reads TGCAGTGCTCGTAAAGCGGGATTACTCTACGAGCAGTACTTC.

This clonotype was counted only a few times. The chain uses TRBV7-3 and TRBJ2-2, with a tentative D call TRBD1 (5 bases). CDR3 size: 14 residues. Trimming took off 5 bases at V and 2 bases at J, with 9 bases between the two ends. CDR1 is SGHTA, CDR2 FQGTGA, per germline. CDR3 amino acids: CASSPQGNTGELFF. CDR3 DNA sequence: TGTGCCAGCAGCCCCCAGGGAAACACCGGGGAGCTGTTTTTT.

This clonotype was seen only a few times. This rearrangement joins TRBV11-1 to TRBJ2-5; TRBD2 aligns across 7 bases. This CDR3 region has 16 residues. J gave up 3 bases and V 3 bases, and 10 bases lay outside the gene matches. The germline V gene has CDR1 SGHAT and CDR2 FQDESV (reference sequence). The CDR3 DNA reads TGTGCCAGCAGCTTGGCCGTGGGAGGGTCTGAAGAGACCCAGTACTTC. This translates into CASSLAVGGSEETQYF. Combining the CDR3 with reference TRBV11-1 and TRBJ2-5 gives the whole variable domain EAEVAQSPRYKITEKSQAVAFWCDPISGHATLYWYRQILGQGPELLVQFQDESVVDDSQLPKDRFSAERLKGVDSTLKIQPAELGDSAMYLCASSLAVGGSEETQYFGPGTRLLVL.

This clonotype occurred a few times. This rearrangement joins TRBV11-1 to TRBJ2-6; TRBD2 matches 7 bases. Germline V CDR1 and CDR2: SGHAT, FQDESV (reference sequence). The CDR3 has 15 residues. V shed 5 bases and J 2 bases; nucleotides not matched to a gene: 3. The CDR3 nucleotides are TGTGCCAGCAGCCAGCGGGGACCTGGGGCCAACGTCCTGACTTTC. Protein sequence: CASSQRGPGANVLTF.

The chain combines TRBV20-1 with TRBJ2-2, with D possibly being TRBD1 (5 bases). This CDR3 is built from 13 residues. V gave up 3 bases and J gave up 2 bases, with 7 bases separating them. CDR1 is DFQATT and CDR2 is SNEGSKA in the germline V gene (reference sequence). Here the CDR3 DNA reads TGCAGTGCTAGGGACAAAAACACCGGGGAGCTGTTTTTT. It specifies CSARDKNTGELFF.

This clonotype turned up a few times. The rearrangement joins TRBV20-1 to TRBJ1-5; maybe TRBD1 (6 bases). V lost 1 base, J lost 6 bases, and 19 bases lay in between. The CDR3 loop spans 16 amino acids. Germline assignment: CDR1 DFQATT and CDR2 SNEGSKA (reference sequence). This CDR3 reads CSARVGGQGEGQPQHF. CDR3 DNA sequence: TGCAGTGCTAGAGTTGGGGGACAAGGGGAAGGTCAGCCCCAGCATTTT.

In its sample, this clonotype ranks as medium-sized (0.01 to 0.1%). The chain has TRBV20-1 and TRBJ2-2; D unresolved. This CDR3 region has 13 residues. Per germline, CDR1 DFQATT and CDR2 SNEGSKA (reference sequence). Trimming pared 5 bases from V and 7 bases from J, leaving 14 bases between. The CDR3 sequence: CSARWGSSGELFF. CDR3 bases: TGCAGTGCTCGATGGGGTAGCAGCGGGGAGCTGTTTTTT.

This clonotype was recorded a few times. The V gene is TRBV19, the J gene TRBJ1-6; D remains ambiguous. V lost 3 bases to trimming and J lost 10 bases, with 10 bases between them. This CDR3 is 13 amino acids long. From germline, CDR1 is LNHDA and CDR2 SQIVND (reference sequence). CDR3 nucleotides: TGTGCCAGTAGTATCGTAGGGAACTCACCCCTCCACTTT. Amino acid sequence: CASSIVGNSPLHF.

J is TRBJ2-7 and V is TRBV5-1; no definite D call. CDR3 size: 17 residues. V gave up 0 bases and J gave up 1 base, with 17 bases separating them. CDR1 and CDR2 from the germline V gene are SGHRS and YFSETQ. The CDR3 here is CASSLGPSATRSYEQYF. As DNA, the CDR3 is TGCGCCAGCAGCTTGGGACCGTCAGCAACGCGATCCTACGAGCAGTACTTC.

A few counts support this clonotype. The chain joins TRBV7-3 to TRBJ2-3; D is uncertain. From germline, CDR1 is SGHTA and CDR2 FQGTGA. V lost 0 bases and J lost 1, with 8 bases in between. The CDR3 spans 15 residues. The CDR3 nucleotides are TGTGCCAGCAGCTTAACAAAACTTCGCACAGATACGCAGTATTTT. Its protein product is CASSLTKLRTDTQYF.

The chain links TRBV19 to TRBJ2-5; 7 positions agree with TRBD1. CDR1 is LNHDA and CDR2 is SQIVND in the germline V gene (reference sequence). Losses at the gene ends were 5 bases for V and 5 bases for J; bases not matched to a gene: 11. This CDR3 contains 15 residues. In DNA form, the CDR3 reads TGTGCCAGTAGTGCCGGACAGGCACGGCTCGAGACCCAGTACTTC. This gives the protein CASSAGQARLETQYF.

The chain carries TRBV2 and TRBJ1-2, with D unclear. The CDR3 spans 14 residues. The germline V and J ends were trimmed by 8 bases and 2 bases, with 15 bases remaining between them. Germline loops: CDR1 SNHLY, CDR2 FYNNEI. The CDR3 DNA follows: TGTGCCAGCGTCAGCACGAACTGGAACTATGGCTACACCTTC. Its protein is CASVSTNWNYGYTF.

The chain is built from TRBV7-7 and TRBJ2-5, with a tentative D call TRBD1 (6 bases). With 1 base removed from V and 2 bases from J, the gap between germline ends came to 11 bases. CDR1 SSHAT and CDR2 FNYEAQ come from the germline V gene (reference sequence). CDR3 length: 15 amino acids. The CDR3 DNA reads as TGTGCCAGCAGCTTAGGGATCCAGGGGCAAGAGACCCAGTACTTC. This gives the protein CASSLGIQGQETQYF.

CDR3 region: CASSEGLGTYNEQFF. The CDR3 DNA is TGTGCCAGCAGTGAGGGACTAGGCACCTACAATGAGCAGTTCTTC. The chain employs TRBV6-4 and TRBJ2-1; the match to TRBD2 covers 8 bases. V lost 3 bases and J lost 2; bases outside the gene matches: 3. This CDR3 spans 15 amino acids. Germline assignment: CDR1 MRHNA and CDR2 SNTAGT.

The rearrangement links TRBV12-3 or TRBV12-4 to TRBJ1-4; D might be TRBD1 (5 bases). The CDR3 loop spans 15 amino acids. V was shortened by 2 bases and J by 7 bases, with 14 bases between the two germline ends. CDR3 residues: CASSLNGAVGEKLFF. CDR3 nucleotide sequence: TGTGCCAGCAGTTTAAACGGGGCAGTGGGTGAAAAACTGTTTTTT.